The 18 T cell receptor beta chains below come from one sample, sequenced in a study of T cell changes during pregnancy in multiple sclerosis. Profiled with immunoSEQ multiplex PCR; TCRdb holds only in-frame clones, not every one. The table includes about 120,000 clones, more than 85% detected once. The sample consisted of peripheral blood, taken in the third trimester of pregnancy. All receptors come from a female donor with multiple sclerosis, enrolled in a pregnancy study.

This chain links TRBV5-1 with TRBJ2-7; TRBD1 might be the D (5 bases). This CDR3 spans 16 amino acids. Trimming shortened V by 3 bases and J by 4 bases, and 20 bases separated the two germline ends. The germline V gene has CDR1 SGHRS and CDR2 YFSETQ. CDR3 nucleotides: TGCGCCAGCAGCTACCTCACAGGCGATCCTTTTTACGAGCAGTACTTC. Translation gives CASSYLTGDPFYEQYF.

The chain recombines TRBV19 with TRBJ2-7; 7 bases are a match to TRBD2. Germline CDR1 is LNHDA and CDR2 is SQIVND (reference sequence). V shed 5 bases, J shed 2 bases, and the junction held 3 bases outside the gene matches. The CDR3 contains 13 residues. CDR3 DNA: TGTGCCAGTAGTTTCAGCGGGGCCTACGAGCAGTACTTC. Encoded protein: CASSFSGAYEQYF.

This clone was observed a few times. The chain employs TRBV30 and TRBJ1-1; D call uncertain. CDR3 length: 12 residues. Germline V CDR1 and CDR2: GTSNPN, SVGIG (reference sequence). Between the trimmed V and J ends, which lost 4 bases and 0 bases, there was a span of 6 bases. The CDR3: CAWTRLNTEAFF. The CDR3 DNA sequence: TGTGCCTGGACGCGTTTGAACACTGAAGCTTTCTTT.

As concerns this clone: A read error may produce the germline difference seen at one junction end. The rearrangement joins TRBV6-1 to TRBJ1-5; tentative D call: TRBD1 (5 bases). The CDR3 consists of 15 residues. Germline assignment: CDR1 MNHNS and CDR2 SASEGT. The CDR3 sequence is CASRDDKGRYQPQHF. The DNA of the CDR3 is TGTGCCAGCCGTGACGACAAGGGGAGGTATCAGCCCCAGCATTTT.

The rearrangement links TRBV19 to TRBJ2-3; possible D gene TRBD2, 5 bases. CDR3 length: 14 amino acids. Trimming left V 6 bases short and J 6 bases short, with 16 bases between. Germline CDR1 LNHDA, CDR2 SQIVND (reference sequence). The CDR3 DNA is TGTGCCAGTAGCCCTGGACGGCGAGGGGATACGCAGTATTTT. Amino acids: CASSPGRRGDTQYF.

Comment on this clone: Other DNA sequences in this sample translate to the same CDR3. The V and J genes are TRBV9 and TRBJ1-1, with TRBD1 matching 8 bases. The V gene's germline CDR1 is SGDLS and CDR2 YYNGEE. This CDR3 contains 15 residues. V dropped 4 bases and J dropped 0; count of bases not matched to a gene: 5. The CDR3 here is CASSPGQGLNTEAFF. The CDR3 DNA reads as TGTGCCAGCAGCCCCGGACAGGGTCTGAACACTGAAGCTTTCTTT.

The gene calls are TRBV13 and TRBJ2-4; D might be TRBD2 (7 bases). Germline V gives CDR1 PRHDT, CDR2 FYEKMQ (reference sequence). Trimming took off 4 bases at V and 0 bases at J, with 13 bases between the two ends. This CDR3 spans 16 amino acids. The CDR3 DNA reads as TGTGCCAGCAGCTCTAACAGGGAGGGAGCCAAAAACATTCAGTACTTC. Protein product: CASSSNREGAKNIQYF.

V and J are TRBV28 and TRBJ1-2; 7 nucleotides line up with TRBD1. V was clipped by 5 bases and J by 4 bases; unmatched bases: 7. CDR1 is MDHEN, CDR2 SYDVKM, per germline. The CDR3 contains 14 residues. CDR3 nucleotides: TGTGCCAGCAGTCTCCCGGGACAGATCTATGGCTACACCTTC. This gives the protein CASSLPGQIYGYTF.

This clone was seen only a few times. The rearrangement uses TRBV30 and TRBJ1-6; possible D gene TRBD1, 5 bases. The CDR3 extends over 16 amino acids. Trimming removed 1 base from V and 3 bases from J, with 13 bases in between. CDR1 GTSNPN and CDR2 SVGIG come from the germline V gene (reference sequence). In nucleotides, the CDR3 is TGTGCCTGGAGTGCCCAGGGAAGCCGCTATAATTCACCCCTCCACTTT. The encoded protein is CAWSAQGSRYNSPLHF.

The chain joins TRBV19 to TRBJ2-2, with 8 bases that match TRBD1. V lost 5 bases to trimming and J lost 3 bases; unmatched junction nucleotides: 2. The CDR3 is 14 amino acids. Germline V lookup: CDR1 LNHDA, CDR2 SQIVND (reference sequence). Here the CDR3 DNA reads TGTGCCAGTAGTTCACAGGGGGACACCGGGGAGCTGTTTTTT. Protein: CASSSQGDTGELFF.

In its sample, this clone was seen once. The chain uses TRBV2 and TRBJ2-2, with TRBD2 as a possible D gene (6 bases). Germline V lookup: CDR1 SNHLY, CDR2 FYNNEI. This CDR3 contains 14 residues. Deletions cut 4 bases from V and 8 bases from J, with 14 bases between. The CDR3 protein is CASSAGAQVGELFF. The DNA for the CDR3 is TGTGCCAGCAGTGCGGGAGCCCAGGTGGGGGAGCTGTTTTTT.

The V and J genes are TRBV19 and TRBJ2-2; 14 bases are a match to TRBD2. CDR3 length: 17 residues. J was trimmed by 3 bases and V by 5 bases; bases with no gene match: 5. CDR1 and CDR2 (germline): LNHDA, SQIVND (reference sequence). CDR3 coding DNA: TGTGCCAGTAGTGAGGGACTAGCGGGGGCGCACACCGGGGAGCTGTTTTTT. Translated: CASSEGLAGAHTGELFF.

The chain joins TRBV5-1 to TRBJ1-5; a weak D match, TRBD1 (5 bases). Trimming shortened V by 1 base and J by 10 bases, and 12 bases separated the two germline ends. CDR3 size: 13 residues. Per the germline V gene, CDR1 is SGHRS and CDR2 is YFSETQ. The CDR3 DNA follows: TGCGCCAGCAGCTTGTCGGCCAGGGATCCCCAGCATTTT. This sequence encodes CASSLSARDPQHF.

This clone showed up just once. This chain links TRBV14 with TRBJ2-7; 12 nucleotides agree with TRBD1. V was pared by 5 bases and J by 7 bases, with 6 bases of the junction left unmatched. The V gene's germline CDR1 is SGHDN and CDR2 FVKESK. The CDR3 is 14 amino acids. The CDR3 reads CASSAGTGGTEQYF. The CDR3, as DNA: TGTGCCAGCAGCGCCGGGACAGGGGGCACGGAGCAGTACTTC. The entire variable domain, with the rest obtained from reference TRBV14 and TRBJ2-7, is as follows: EAGVTQFPSHSVIEKGQTVTLRCDPISGHDNLYWYRRVMGKEIKFLLHFVKESKQDESGMPNNRFLAERTGGTYSTLKVQPAELEDSGVYFCASSAGTGGTEQYFGPGTRLTVT.

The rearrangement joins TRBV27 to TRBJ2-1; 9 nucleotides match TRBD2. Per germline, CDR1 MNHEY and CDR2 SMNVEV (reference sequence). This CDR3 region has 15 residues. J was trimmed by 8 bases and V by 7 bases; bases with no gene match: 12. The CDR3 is CASTTMGLAGDEQFF. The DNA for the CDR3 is TGTGCCAGCACCACTATGGGATTAGCGGGAGATGAGCAGTTCTTC.

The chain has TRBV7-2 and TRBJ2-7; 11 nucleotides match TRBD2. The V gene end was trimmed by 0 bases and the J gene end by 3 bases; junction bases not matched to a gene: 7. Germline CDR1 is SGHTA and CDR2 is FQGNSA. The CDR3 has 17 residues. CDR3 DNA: TGTGCCAGCAGCTTAGCCCCTCCGGGACTAGCGGACTACGAGCAGTACTTC. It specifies CASSLAPPGLADYEQYF.

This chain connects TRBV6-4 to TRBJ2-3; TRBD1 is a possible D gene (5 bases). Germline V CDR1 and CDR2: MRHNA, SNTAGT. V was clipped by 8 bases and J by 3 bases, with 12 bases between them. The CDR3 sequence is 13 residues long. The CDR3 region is CASAGKETDTQYF. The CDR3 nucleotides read TGTGCCAGCGCAGGGAAGGAAACAGATACGCAGTATTTT.

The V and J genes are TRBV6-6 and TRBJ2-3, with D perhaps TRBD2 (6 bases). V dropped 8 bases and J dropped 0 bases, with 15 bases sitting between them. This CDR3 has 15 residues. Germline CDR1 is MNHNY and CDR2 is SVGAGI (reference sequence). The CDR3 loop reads CASGSRGTSTDTQYF. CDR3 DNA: TGTGCCAGCGGGAGTCGGGGGACTAGCACAGATACGCAGTATTTT.